Listed here are 3 T cell receptor beta chains from one sample, sequenced in a study of blood T cell repertoires in COVID-19. Generated by immunoSEQ multiplex PCR, the TCRdb table keeps only in-frame clones and is missing some. Of more than 75,000 clones listed, roughly nine tenths are singletons. Sequenced input: peripheral blood. Receptors were obtained from a man aged 30-40 years with acute or convalescent COVID-19.

CDR3 nucleotide sequence: TGTGCCAGCAGTTACCCGCAGGACAACTACAATGAGCAGTTCTTC. This encodes CASSYPQDNYNEQFF. The chain couples TRBV6-2 or TRBV6-3 to TRBJ2-1, with a weak D call TRBD1 (5 bases). V was shortened by 2 bases and J by 3 bases, with 11 bases between the two germline ends. Germline lookup yields CDR1 MNHEY and CDR2 SVGEGT. The CDR3 has 15 amino acids.

The V gene is TRBV9, the J gene TRBJ1-6; D ambiguous. With 4 bases removed from V and 4 bases from J, the gap between germline ends came to 3 bases. This CDR3 is built from 12 residues. CDR1 is SGDLS, CDR2 YYNGEE, per germline. The CDR3 nucleotides are TGTGCCAGCAGCCAGTATAATTCACCCCTCCACTTT. As protein: CASSQYNSPLHF.

This chain joins TRBV18 and TRBJ2-3, with 9 bases lining up with TRBD1. Trimming cost V 2 bases and J 5 bases; bases outside gene matches: 5. The CDR3 loop spans 15 amino acids. CDR1 is KGHSH and CDR2 is LQKENI in the germline V gene. The CDR3 nucleotides read TGTGCCAGCTCACCATATGGGACAGGGATAGATACGCAGTATTTT. This translates into CASSPYGTGIDTQYF.